These 30 T cell receptor beta chains were sequenced from one sample in a study of Tregs in tolerant kidney transplant recipients. TCRdb's copy holds only in-frame clones and misses some; the assay was immunoSEQ multiplex PCR. The repertoire holds about 81,000 clones, with more than 85% as singletons. Related graft donors supplied nonmyeloablative bone marrow transplants, and mixed chimerism was transient. The sample here was CD4+ T cells from blood (PBMCs), taken 24 months after the transplant. These receptors all stem from a human patient who received a combined kidney and bone marrow transplant. T cells may partly derive from the graft donor.

The CDR3 reads CAISGGDGEYQPQHF. DNA for the CDR3: TGTGCCATCAGTGGGGGCGACGGAGAATATCAGCCCCAGCATTTT. The chain recombines TRBV10-3 with TRBJ1-5, with D possibly TRBD1 on 5 matching bases. Deletions cut 4 bases from V and 5 bases from J, with 15 bases between. The CDR3 runs 15 residues. Per germline, CDR1 ENHRY and CDR2 SYGVKD.

V is TRBV29-1 and J is TRBJ2-1, with 9 bases lining up with TRBD2. Germline V CDR1 and CDR2: SQVTM, ANQGSEA. The CDR3 sequence is 15 residues long. V lost 6 bases and J lost 4; bases outside the gene matches: 10. The CDR3 nucleotides are TGCAGCGTGGACCCTTTGCGGGGGGGTTACAATGAGCAGTTCTTC. Residues: CSVDPLRGGYNEQFF.

A remark on this clone: Compared with germline, one end of the junction differs, possibly owing to a read error. The sample contains more than one DNA sequence encoding this CDR3. The chain recombines TRBV6-6 with TRBJ1-6; TRBD1 might be the D (5 bases). Germline V gives CDR1 MNHNY, CDR2 SVGAGI (reference sequence). There are 14 residues in the CDR3. CDR3 nucleotides: TGTGCCAGCAGTTTAGACAGCTATAATTCCCCCCTCCACTTT. Translating it yields CASSLDSYNSPLHF.

In its sample, this clone was seen once. V gene TRBV7-9 combines with J gene TRBJ1-2; maybe TRBD1 (5 bases). The germline V gene encodes CDR1 SEHNR and CDR2 FQNEAQ (reference sequence). The CDR3 runs to 13 residues. Between the trimmed V and J ends, which lost 3 bases and 7 bases, there was a span of 12 bases. The DNA of the CDR3 is TGTGCCAGCAGCTTCGGCGGGGCTATTGGCTACACCTTC. Protein product: CASSFGGAIGYTF.

J is TRBJ2-5 and V is TRBV10-3, with 9 bases fitting TRBD2. With V trimmed by 4 bases and J by 2 bases, 2 bases remained unmatched. CDR3 length: 14 residues. Looked up from germline, CDR1 is ENHRY and CDR2 is SYGVKD. The CDR3 sequence: CAISATSGQETQYF. As DNA, the CDR3 is TGTGCCATCAGTGCGACTAGCGGACAAGAGACCCAGTACTTC.

This chain uses TRBV29-1 with TRBJ2-5; D is perhaps TRBD1 (6 bases). V was clipped by 4 bases and J by 5 bases, with 14 bases between them. CDR3 length: 13 amino acids. Germline V lookup: CDR1 SQVTM, CDR2 ANQGSEA. The CDR3 region has the DNA TGCAGCGTTGGAAGTGGGGGCAGTGAGACCCAGTACTTC. Translating it yields CSVGSGGSETQYF.

The genes are TRBV6-5 and TRBJ2-7, with D perhaps TRBD1 (5 bases). V was cut by 6 bases and J by 3 bases, with 15 bases left in between. The CDR3 has 14 amino acids. From germline, CDR1 is MNHEY and CDR2 SVGAGI. The CDR3 region has the DNA TGTGCCAGCAGACCCTTCAGGGTTAGCTACGAGCAGTACTTC. Amino acid sequence: CASRPFRVSYEQYF.

The J gene is TRBJ2-1, the V gene TRBV25-1, with 9 bases aligning to TRBD2. Germline CDR1 reads MGHDK; CDR2 reads SYGVNS. After removal of 5 bases from V and 9 bases from J, the junction contained 8 bases not matched to a gene. The CDR3 has 14 residues. The CDR3 loop is CASSPAGGLAEQFF. CDR3 in DNA: TGTGCCAGCAGTCCAGCGGGAGGTCTAGCTGAGCAGTTCTTC. Looking up the rest from reference TRBV25-1 and TRBJ2-1 gives the full variable domain: EADIYQTPRYLVIGTGKKITLECSQTMGHDKMYWYQQDPGMELHLIHYSYGVNSTEKGDLSSESTVSRIRTEHFPLTLESARPSHTSQYLCASSPAGGLAEQFFGPGTRLTVL.

This clone was detected a few times. The V gene is TRBV5-5, the J gene TRBJ1-2, with 8 bases that match TRBD1. CDR3 length: 13 amino acids. Per the germline V gene, CDR1 is SGHKS and CDR2 is YYEKEE (reference sequence). The trim removed 4 bases at V and 3 bases at J, leaving 2 bases unmatched. Written as DNA, the CDR3 is TGTGCCAGCAGCGTACAGGGGGACTATGGCTACACCTTC. Translating gives CASSVQGDYGYTF.

Points on this clone: Other DNA sequences of this sample code for an identical CDR3. The chain carries TRBV10-1 and TRBJ1-6, with a weak D call TRBD1 (6 bases). This CDR3 contains 18 residues. V was trimmed by 9 bases and J by 9 bases, leaving 30 bases between them. Per the germline V gene, CDR1 is WNHNN and CDR2 is SYGVQD (reference sequence). The CDR3 reads CARRSGVRGSVLGSPLHF. The DNA of the CDR3 is TGCGCCAGGAGGTCAGGGGTGCGGGGGTCGGTTCTGGGTTCACCCCTCCACTTT.

The chain couples TRBV5-6 to TRBJ2-7; D not resolved. Trimming took off 0 bases at V and 0 bases at J, with 13 bases between the two ends. Germline lookup yields CDR1 SGHDT and CDR2 YYEEEE. CDR3 length: 16 residues. CDR3 protein: CASSLGGSRLSYEQYF. DNA for the CDR3: TGTGCCAGCAGCTTGGGAGGTTCTAGGCTCTCCTACGAGCAGTACTTC.

The chain combines TRBV5-5 with TRBJ2-2, with a tentative D call TRBD2 (6 bases). CDR3 length equals 15 residues. Germline values: CDR1 SGHKS, CDR2 YYEKEE (reference sequence). V was trimmed by 2 bases and J by 2 bases, leaving 10 bases between them. The DNA for the CDR3 is TGTGCCAGCAGCTTTGACGGGGGAAACACCGGGGAGCTGTTTTTT. Its protein product is CASSFDGGNTGELFF.

The rearrangement uses TRBV4-3 and TRBJ2-3; the match to TRBD2 covers 7 bases. Germline lookup yields CDR1 LGHNA and CDR2 YSLEER. This CDR3 contains 15 residues. The V gene end was trimmed by 4 bases and the J gene end by 2 bases; junction bases not matched to a gene: 6. In DNA, the CDR3 is TGCGCCAGCAGCCGGCTAGCGGAGTTCACAGATACGCAGTATTTT. This encodes CASSRLAEFTDTQYF.

In its sample, this clone was seen once. The J gene is TRBJ1-3, the V gene TRBV9, with 8 positions matching TRBD1. CDR3 length: 14 residues. Germline assignment: CDR1 SGDLS and CDR2 YYNGEE. The trim removed 0 bases at V and 7 bases at J, leaving 3 bases unmatched. CDR3: CASSVGRGRNTIYF. The CDR3 DNA reads as TGTGCCAGCAGCGTAGGCAGGGGGCGGAACACCATATATTTT.

The CDR3 region is CATSRDRGTGLVYEQYF. CDR3 in DNA: TGTGCCACCAGCAGAGATCGTGGGACAGGGCTAGTCTACGAGCAGTACTTC. V usage is TRBV15 and J usage is TRBJ2-7; 9 nucleotides agree with TRBD1. CDR3 length equals 17 residues. Unmatched junction bases numbered 9, after V lost 0 bases and J lost 3 bases. Germline V CDR1 and CDR2: LNHNV, YYDKDF (reference sequence).

The gene calls are TRBV5-3 and TRBJ2-3; 11 bases line up with TRBD2. Being an ORF, TRBV5-3 has a function that is uncertain. The junction had 9 bases not matched to a gene; V was cut back by 0 bases and J by 0 bases. This CDR3 has 19 residues. CDR3 loop: CARSLVLAGDVDSTDTQYF. CDR3 bases: TGTGCCAGAAGCTTGGTACTAGCGGGAGATGTGGATAGCACAGATACGCAGTATTTT.

The V gene is TRBV4-1, the J gene TRBJ1-3, with TRBD1 identical over 7 bases. J lost 3 bases, V lost 4 bases, and 12 bases had no gene match. Germline CDR1 reads MGHRA; CDR2 reads YSYEKL. The CDR3 spans 17 residues. The CDR3 DNA reads TGCGCCAGCAGCCCCAGCCCGACAGGGAGCGTTGGAAACACCATATATTTT. Translation gives CASSPSPTGSVGNTIYF.

The chain uses TRBV4-2 and TRBJ2-1; TRBD2 agrees at 11 bases. V lost 7 bases, J lost 4 bases, and 6 bases stayed unmatched. The length of the CDR3 is 15 residues. CDR1 and CDR2 (germline): LGHNA, YNFKEQ. The CDR3 sequence: CASTSLAGGYNEQFF. The DNA of the CDR3 is TGTGCCAGCACCTCTCTAGCGGGGGGATACAATGAGCAGTTCTTC.

The chain has TRBV6-5 and TRBJ2-2; TRBD1 matches 10 bases. Germline V CDR1 and CDR2: MNHEY, SVGAGI. J was trimmed by 5 bases and V by 6 bases; bases with no gene match: 3. The CDR3 sequence is 14 residues long. In DNA, the CDR3 is TGTGCCAGCAGCCGACAGGGGGCAACCGGGGAGCTGTTTTTT. Translated, it gives CASSRQGATGELFF.

This rearrangement joins TRBV7-3 to TRBJ2-3; 8 bases are a match to TRBD2. Germline CDR1 reads SGHTA; CDR2 reads FQGTGA. With 4 bases clipped from V and 2 bases from J, the junction kept 8 bases outside the gene matches. The CDR3 sequence is 16 residues long. CDR3 residues: CASSSPGLEHTDTQYF. The CDR3 DNA reads TGTGCCAGCAGCTCCCCGGGACTAGAGCACACAGATACGCAGTATTTT.

With respect to this clone: Compared with germline, one end of the junction differs, possibly owing to a read error. Other DNA sequences in this sample translate to the same CDR3. V and J are TRBV5-4 and TRBJ1-6; no reliable D call. The CDR3 is 14 residues long. The germline V gene has CDR1 SGHNT and CDR2 YYREEE (reference sequence). CDR3 region: CASSLVQENSPLHF. The CDR3 DNA is TGTGCCAGCAGCTTGGTGCAGGAAAATTCCCCCCTCCACTTT.

The rearrangement joins TRBV19 to TRBJ1-2, with D tentatively TRBD1 (6 bases). The CDR3 is made up of 17 amino acids. The V gene lost 5 bases and the J gene lost 7 bases, with 26 bases spanning the gap. Germline V gives CDR1 LNHDA, CDR2 SQIVND (reference sequence). CDR3 sequence: CASSLFPDPDSSRGYTF. The DNA for the CDR3 is TGTGCCAGTAGTCTTTTTCCCGATCCGGACAGTTCCCGTGGCTACACCTTC.

The rearrangement joins TRBV18 to TRBJ2-3; 9 nucleotides match TRBD1. The CDR3 is made up of 18 amino acids. Germline V gene sequence: CDR1 KGHSH, CDR2 LQKENI. Trimming removed 2 bases from V and 2 bases from J; junction bases left unmatched: 11. The CDR3 sequence is CASSPRRGQGRYTDTQYF. The CDR3 DNA reads TGTGCCAGCTCACCAAGGCGGGGACAGGGTCGCTACACAGATACGCAGTATTTT.

Only one count was recorded for this clone. J is TRBJ1-2 and V is TRBV6-5; TRBD1 agrees at 7 bases. The CDR3 is made up of 12 amino acids. Germline V CDR1 and CDR2: MNHEY, SVGAGI. J gave up 8 bases and V 6 bases, and 6 bases lay outside the gene matches. DNA for the CDR3: TGTGCCAGCAGGGGGACAGCCTCAGGCTACACCTTC. It translates to CASRGTASGYTF.

This clone was recorded once. The gene calls are TRBV7-9 and TRBJ2-7, with TRBD1 matching over 9 bases. Germline lookup yields CDR1 SEHNR and CDR2 FQNEAQ (reference sequence). The CDR3 spans 17 residues. Germline trimming cut 1 base from V and 3 bases from J; bases unmatched to any gene: 10. The CDR3 sequence is CASSLGGGTGLHYEQYF. Written as DNA, the CDR3 is TGTGCCAGCAGCTTAGGAGGGGGGACAGGGTTACACTACGAGCAGTACTTC.

CDR3 sequence (DNA): TGTGCCAGTAGTCCTAGCTTGGCGGGAGAGCAGTACTTC. It translates to CASSPSLAGEQYF. The rearrangement joins TRBV19 to TRBJ2-7; maybe TRBD2 (6 bases). Germline assignment: CDR1 LNHDA and CDR2 SQIVND (reference sequence). V was trimmed by 5 bases and J by 7 bases, leaving 15 bases between them. The CDR3 extends over 13 amino acids.

The rearrangement joins TRBV28 to TRBJ1-2, with 10 bases fitting TRBD1. V gave up 2 bases and J gave up 5 bases; unmatched junction bases: 2. The CDR3 totals 14 residues. From germline, CDR1 is MDHEN and CDR2 SYDVKM. This CDR3 reads CASSLGTGDYGYTF. CDR3 sequence (DNA): TGTGCCAGCAGTTTAGGGACAGGGGATTATGGCTACACCTTC.

The chain uses TRBV28 and TRBJ1-5, with 10 bases matching TRBD1. The CDR3 contains 15 residues. CDR1 and CDR2 (germline): MDHEN, SYDVKM. J was trimmed by 5 bases and V by 10 bases; bases with no gene match: 11. CDR3 sequence (DNA): TGTGCCACCCTCAGCCCGACAGGGGGCGATCAGCCCCAGCATTTT. This sequence encodes CATLSPTGGDQPQHF.

The chain carries TRBV5-4 and TRBJ2-5; 15 bases agree with TRBD2. Germline CDR1 is SGHNT and CDR2 is YYREEE (reference sequence). The CDR3 has 20 amino acids. The junction had 15 bases not matched to a gene; V was cut back by 4 bases and J by 2 bases. The CDR3 region has the DNA TGTGCCAGCAGCCCGGGGCGAGCGGGACTAGCGGGGGGTCGTCAAGAGACCCAGTACTTC. This translates into CASSPGRAGLAGGRQETQYF.

This chain links TRBV6-6 with TRBJ2-7; D call uncertain. The CDR3 is 10 residues long. Deletions cut 7 bases from V and 1 base from J, with 2 bases between. Germline V lookup: CDR1 MNHNY, CDR2 SVGAGI (reference sequence). This CDR3 reads CASTSYEQYF. The CDR3 DNA follows: TGTGCCAGCACGTCCTACGAGCAGTACTTC.